This TCR beta chain was retrieved from a study of blood T cell repertoires in COVID-19. Study-level background: Sites across the United States, Italy and Spain contributed samples from acute and convalescent COVID-19.

Germline trimming cut 5 bases from V and 0 bases from J; bases unmatched to any gene: 7. CDR3 length equals 16 residues. CDR1 and CDR2 from the germline V gene are SNHLY and FYNNEI. Sequencing used immunoSEQ multiplex PCR; TCRdb keeps in-frame clones, though not all of them. Among about 110,000 clones listed, 80% to 85% were seen once. The J gene is TRBJ1-3, the V gene TRBV2, with 7 bases fitting TRBD1. The sequenced material came from peripheral blood. The sequence was obtained from a man in his 70s with acute or convalescent COVID-19. Written as DNA, the CDR3 is TGTGCCAGCAGTAGGGGACAGACAACCTCTGGAAACACCATATATTTT. It specifies CASSRGQTTSGNTIYF.